The 29 T cell receptor beta chains below all came from one sample that was sequenced in a study of PD-L1 blockade in urothelial cancer. Profiled with immunoSEQ multiplex PCR; TCRdb holds only in-frame clones, not every one. Here the sample spans some 65,000 clones, roughly 79% being singletons. The time point: pretreatment peripheral blood. The sample consisted of PBMCs, taken around atezolizumab (anti-PD-L1) treatment. The origin of the receptors is a man between 65 and 80 years old with urothelial cancer.

This clone was found once. The chain is built from TRBV18 and TRBJ1-1; no reliable D call. V was cut by 0 bases and J by 2 bases, with 13 bases left in between. The CDR3 runs 16 residues. Germline CDR1 is KGHSH and CDR2 is LQKENI. The CDR3 nucleotides read TGTGCCAGCTCACCACCGGCGGCCGGGTACAACACTGAAGCTTTCTTT. Translated: CASSPPAAGYNTEAFF. The full variable domain, completed using reference TRBV18 and TRBJ1-1, is NAGVMQNPRHLVRRRGQEARLRCSPMKGHSHVYWYRQLPEEGLKFMVYLQKENIIDESGMPKERFSAEFPKEGPSILRIQQVVRGDSAAYFCASSPPAAGYNTEAFFGQGTRLTVV.

This clone was counted a few times. The CDR3 sequence is CASSPRREGEQYF. The CDR3 bases are TGTGCCAGCAGCCCCCGCAGGGAGGGCGAGCAGTACTTC. The chain links TRBV7-6 to TRBJ2-7; TRBD2 matches 7 bases. Looked up from germline, CDR1 is SGHVS and CDR2 is FNYEAQ. The CDR3 is 13 amino acids. The trim removed 5 bases at V and 6 bases at J, leaving 7 bases unmatched.

The rearrangement links TRBV19 to TRBJ2-7, with D possibly TRBD1 on 6 matching bases. The germline CDR1 and CDR2 sequences are LNHDA and SQIVND (reference sequence). The CDR3 is 12 residues long. Trimming removed 8 bases at V and 6 bases at J, with 14 bases between. CDR3 protein: CASYDRFGEQYF. The CDR3 DNA follows: TGTGCCAGTTACGACAGGTTCGGCGAGCAGTACTTC.

This clone was seen a single time. The genes are TRBV5-1 and TRBJ2-2; 8 nucleotides match TRBD2. J was trimmed by 4 bases and V by 2 bases; bases with no gene match: 4. Per the germline V gene, CDR1 is SGHRS and CDR2 is YFSETQ. The CDR3 runs to 15 residues. The CDR3 loop reads CASSLGLAPTGELFF. Here the CDR3 DNA reads TGCGCCAGCAGCTTAGGACTAGCCCCCACCGGGGAGCTGTTTTTT.

The V and J genes are TRBV9 and TRBJ2-1; 12 nucleotides agree with TRBD2. Trimming removed 4 bases from V and 3 bases from J; junction bases left unmatched: 5. CDR3 length equals 16 residues. Germline lookup yields CDR1 SGDLS and CDR2 YYNGEE. CDR3 amino acids: CASSLGTSGLYNEQFF. DNA of the CDR3: TGTGCCAGCAGCCTTGGGACTAGCGGGCTCTACAATGAGCAGTTCTTC.

The chain employs TRBV11-2 and TRBJ2-7; the match to TRBD2 covers 11 bases. Germline lookup yields CDR1 SGHAT and CDR2 FQNNGV. V gave up 5 bases and J gave up 3 bases; unmatched junction bases: 3. This CDR3 is built from 14 residues. CDR3 region: CASSTTSGVYEQYF. The CDR3 nucleotides are TGTGCCAGCAGCACGACTAGCGGGGTCTACGAGCAGTACTTC.

J is TRBJ2-3 and V is TRBV18, with 9 bases identical to TRBD2. The CDR3 has 14 amino acids. CDR1 KGHSH and CDR2 LQKENI come from the germline V gene. The V and J ends lost 5 bases and 4 bases, in that order; junction bases with no gene match: 4. Here the CDR3 DNA reads TGTGCCAGCTCATCCGGGACTAGCCCAGATACGCAGTATTTT. Translation: CASSSGTSPDTQYF.

The genes are TRBV6-6 and TRBJ2-3; D is possibly TRBD1 (5 bases). The V gene's germline CDR1 is MNHNY and CDR2 SVGAGI (reference sequence). The CDR3 spans 15 residues. V lost 2 bases, J lost 0 bases, and 9 bases lay in between. The CDR3 is CASSYRGASTDTQYF. CDR3 DNA sequence: TGTGCCAGCAGTTACAGGGGCGCTAGCACAGATACGCAGTATTTT.

The chain combines TRBV25-1 with TRBJ2-1, with D perhaps matching TRBD2 (5 bases). From germline, CDR1 is MGHDK and CDR2 SYGVNS. CDR3 length: 15 amino acids. Trimming took off 1 base at V and 3 bases at J, with 10 bases between the two ends. CDR3 amino acids: CASSESRDGYNEQFF. The CDR3 region has the DNA TGTGCCAGCAGTGAATCGAGGGATGGCTACAATGAGCAGTTCTTC.

This clone was recorded a few times. The chain uses TRBV25-1 and TRBJ1-1; maybe TRBD1 (5 bases). Germline assignment: CDR1 MGHDK and CDR2 SYGVNS. V was trimmed by 2 bases and J by 4 bases, leaving 14 bases between them. The CDR3 totals 15 residues. The CDR3 DNA reads TGTGCCAGCAGTGAAATCAGGGCATACGGCACTGAAGCTTTCTTT. The encoded protein is CASSEIRAYGTEAFF.

This clone was observed once. The chain joins TRBV29-1 to TRBJ2-2; 10 bases are shared with TRBD2. After removal of 6 bases from V and 4 bases from J, the junction contained 11 bases not matched to a gene. The CDR3 runs to 16 residues. CDR1 is SQVTM and CDR2 is ANQGSEA in the germline V gene. CDR3 in amino acids: CSVRGLAGAGTGELFF. DNA of the CDR3: TGCAGCGTCAGGGGCCTAGCGGGAGCTGGCACCGGGGAGCTGTTTTTT.

The chain has TRBV6-5 and TRBJ1-2; D gene ambiguous. The CDR3 sequence is 15 residues long. Trimming pared 2 bases from V and 1 base from J, leaving 11 bases between. The germline V gene encodes CDR1 MNHEY and CDR2 SVGAGI. The CDR3 DNA reads TGTGCCAGCAGTTACGTTACCGGGAATAACTATGGCTACACCTTC. Translating it yields CASSYVTGNNYGYTF.

The chain employs TRBV29-1 and TRBJ2-3, with TRBD1 matching 7 bases. CDR1 is SQVTM, CDR2 ANQGSEA, per germline. J gave up 2 bases and V 1 base, and 6 bases lay outside the gene matches. The CDR3 has 15 residues. This CDR3 reads CSVEGGGLVTDTQYF. CDR3 in DNA: TGCAGCGTTGAAGGAGGGGGCCTTGTCACAGATACGCAGTATTTT.

The chain couples TRBV15 to TRBJ1-1; no reliable D call. The CDR3 contains 13 residues. Trimming removed 0 bases at V and 11 bases at J, with 13 bases between. The germline gives CDR1 LNHNV, CDR2 YYDKDF (reference sequence). Here the CDR3 DNA reads TGTGCCACCAGCAGAGATCTAGGCAGAACGGCTTTCTTT. Amino acids: CATSRDLGRTAFF.

The chain links TRBV10-3 to TRBJ2-5; 7 bases map to TRBD2. The CDR3 sequence is 13 residues long. CDR1 and CDR2 from the germline V gene are ENHRY and SYGVKD. V dropped 10 bases and J dropped 3; count of bases not matched to a gene: 8. In nucleotides, the CDR3 is TGTGCCACCACCGGGACTACCGAAGAGACCCAGTACTTC. Its protein is CATTGTTEETQYF.

V gene TRBV6-5 combines with J gene TRBJ1-1; TRBD1 agrees at 9 bases. Germline CDR1 MNHEY, CDR2 SVGAGI. The V segment lost 6 bases and the J segment 4 bases; nucleotides outside the gene matches: 6. The CDR3 is 14 amino acids. DNA for the CDR3: TGTGCCAGCAGCCTAGGACAGGGGATCACTGAAGCTTTCTTT. This translates into CASSLGQGITEAFF.

This clone was seen repeatedly, ten times or more. The V call is TRBV12-2, the J call TRBJ2-4; TRBD2 is the table's D call, not checked against the DNA. TRBV12-2 is termed a pseudogene. The CDR3 has 16 amino acids. CDR3 nucleotides: TGTGCAAGTCGCCCCCCCCCGCAACTAGCCAAAAACATTCAGTACTTC. Protein product: CASRPPPQLAKNIQYF.

This clone was counted between two and nine times. Written as DNA, the CDR3 is TGTGCCAGCAGCTTAGAACGAGGGGGCACTGAAGCTTTCTTT. This sequence encodes CASSLERGGTEAFF. The J gene is TRBJ1-1, the V gene TRBV11-2; perhaps TRBD1 as D (6 bases). Germline V gene lookup returns CDR1 SGHAT and CDR2 FQNNGV. V was shortened by 0 bases and J by 4 bases, with 9 bases between the two germline ends. The CDR3 consists of 14 residues.

The chain couples TRBV30 to TRBJ2-2; D is perhaps TRBD1 (6 bases). The V and J ends lost 4 bases and 6 bases respectively, with 24 bases between them. The CDR3 contains 17 residues. CDR1 and CDR2 from the germline V gene are GTSNPN and SVGIG (reference sequence). The CDR3 DNA sequence: TGTGCCTGGAAATCTCGCCGCCAGGGGTCTTATCCCGGGGAGCTGTTTTTT. This codes for CAWKSRRQGSYPGELFF.

Only a few counts were recorded for this clone. This chain uses TRBV5-1 with TRBJ1-2; D possibly corresponds to TRBD1 (5 bases). The V gene lost 0 bases and the J gene lost 5 bases, with 8 bases spanning the gap. Germline CDR1 is SGHRS and CDR2 is YFSETQ. This CDR3 has 13 residues. The CDR3 loop is CASSLARAYGYTF. In DNA form, the CDR3 reads TGCGCCAGCAGCTTGGCCAGGGCTTATGGCTACACCTTC.

The V call is TRBV6-5, the J call TRBJ1-2; D is ambiguous. CDR1 is MNHEY and CDR2 is SVGAGI in the germline V gene. V was trimmed by 3 bases and J by 7 bases, leaving 12 bases between them. The CDR3 is 13 amino acids. DNA of the CDR3: TGTGCCAGCAGTTATTTCCAGGCGGGTGGCTACACCTTC. Translating gives CASSYFQAGGYTF.

The chain carries TRBV7-9 and TRBJ2-3; D is ambiguous. Germline lookup yields CDR1 SEHNR and CDR2 FQNEAQ (reference sequence). V was cut by 4 bases and J by 4 bases, with 9 bases left in between. This CDR3 spans 13 amino acids. As DNA, the CDR3 is TGTGCCAGCAGCTCGTCGAGAGCAGATACGCAGTATTTT. Translated, it gives CASSSSRADTQYF.

The chain joins TRBV2 to TRBJ2-3; D might be TRBD1 (6 bases). CDR1 and CDR2 (germline): SNHLY, FYNNEI. Deletions cut 4 bases from V and 0 bases from J, with 8 bases between. The CDR3 totals 14 residues. The DNA for the CDR3 is TGTGCCAGCAGTGCGGACAGAAGCACAGATACGCAGTATTTT. The encoded protein is CASSADRSTDTQYF.

The J gene is TRBJ2-3, the V gene TRBV2; D uncertain. Germline V gene lookup returns CDR1 SNHLY and CDR2 FYNNEI. V gave up 6 bases and J gave up 6 bases, with 10 bases separating them. This CDR3 has 12 amino acids. CDR3 protein: CASSYRRDTQYF. DNA of the CDR3: TGTGCCAGCAGCTACAGAAGGGATACGCAGTATTTT.

V is TRBV5-4 and J is TRBJ2-5; TRBD2 matches 8 bases. This CDR3 is built from 13 residues. Germline assignment: CDR1 SGHNT and CDR2 YYREEE (reference sequence). V was pared by 6 bases and J by 4 bases, with 5 bases of the junction left unmatched. The CDR3 sequence: CASTIAGRETQYF. In DNA form, the CDR3 reads TGTGCCAGCACCATAGCGGGAAGAGAGACCCAGTACTTC.

The V call is TRBV9, the J call TRBJ1-2, with 7 bases lining up with TRBD1. Germline trimming cut 2 bases from V and 6 bases from J; bases unmatched to any gene: 7. Germline-derived CDR1 and CDR2 are SGDLS and YYNGEE. The CDR3 covers 14 residues. CDR3 protein: CASSVTGTDDGYTF. The CDR3 bases are TGTGCCAGCAGCGTTACGGGGACAGACGATGGCTACACCTTC.

The V gene is TRBV9, the J gene TRBJ2-1, with 8 bases matching TRBD1. The J segment lost 7 bases and the V segment lost 3 bases, leaving 3 bases of the junction unmatched. The length of the CDR3 is 13 residues. From germline, CDR1 is SGDLS and CDR2 YYNGEE. CDR3 sequence: CASSATGGNEQFF. DNA for the CDR3: TGTGCCAGCAGCGCTACAGGGGGTAATGAGCAGTTCTTC.

The CDR3 nucleotides read TGTGCCAGCAGTGTAGCTAATGAAAAACTGTTTTTT. As protein: CASSVANEKLFF. The chain has TRBV2 and TRBJ1-4; D is unresolved. The CDR3 has 12 amino acids. The germline gives CDR1 SNHLY, CDR2 FYNNEI. The V gene lost 4 bases and the J gene lost 3 bases, with 3 bases spanning the gap.

This sequence joins TRBV2 and TRBJ2-2; 7 nucleotides agree with TRBD1. CDR1 is SNHLY, CDR2 FYNNEI, per germline. V gave up 5 bases and J gave up 6 bases; unmatched junction bases: 9. CDR3 size: 15 residues. DNA for the CDR3: TGTGCCAGCAGTCCAGCCACAGGGGTTCCCGGGGAGCTGTTTTTT. Its translation: CASSPATGVPGELFF.